A selection of T cell receptor beta chains follows, all from one sample in a study of T-cell memory formation after mild COVID-19. TCRdb analysed the 5' RACE reads with MiXCR anew, one entry per CDR3 protein. The sample lists 400,000 or so distinct CDR3 sequences, over 15% occurring once. The specimen sequenced was PBMCs or a T cell subset sorted from them (not recorded which). The receptors originated from an adult woman who had mild COVID-19 (a few samples of this study predate the infection). Cell type and time point are not known. Both conserved end residues are part of each CDR3. Each record gives: CDR3 DNA, CDR3 protein, D gene, clone size, J gene, V gene. D genes are given only for firm matches. Expanded clones are given a class, and other clones once, few, many or no size at all.

TGTGCCAGCAGGACTGGGGCGGACACCGGGGAGCTGTTTTTT | CASRTGADTGELFF | . | few | TRBJ2-2 | TRBV2
TGTTTGAGCGGGAGAATTGCAGATACGCAGTATTTT | CLSGRIADTQYF | TRBD2 | . | TRBJ2-3 | TRBV20-1
TGTGCCAGCAGACCCAAGTGGAGCACAGATACGCAGTATTTT | CASRPKWSTDTQYF | . | . | TRBJ2-3 | TRBV6-5
TGTGCCAGCAGCTGGTCCTCGGAAGGCACAGATACGCAGTATTTT | CASSWSSEGTDTQYF | . | . | TRBJ2-3 | TRBV7-9
TGCGCCAGCAGCTTACGGATTTCCTACGAGCAGTACTTC | CASSLRISYEQYF | . | many | TRBJ2-7 | TRBV5-1
TGTGCCACCAGTGATTCCGGGGAGCTGTTTTTT | CATSDSGELFF | . | . | TRBJ2-2 | TRBV24-1
TGCAGCGTTGAAGATCAGGAAGGGTGGAGATATAGCAATCAGCCCCAGCATTTT | CSVEDQEGWRYSNQPQHF | . | few | TRBJ1-5 | TRBV29-1
TGTGCCAGCAGCCCCGACTTATACAGGTTGGAGACCCAGTACTTC | CASSPDLYRLETQYF | . | . | TRBJ2-5 | TRBV7-8
TGTGCCAGCTCAAAGGGGGCGTTTGACTATGGCTACACCTTC | CASSKGAFDYGYTF | TRBD1 | . | TRBJ1-2 | TRBV18
TGCGCCAGCAGCCCATCTAAACCGGGACGGAACTACGAGCAGTACTTC | CASSPSKPGRNYEQYF | . | few | TRBJ2-7 | TRBV23-1
TGCAGTGCTAGAGATCCCCGGACCCGCACAGATACGCAGTATTTT | CSARDPRTRTDTQYF | . | . | TRBJ2-3 | TRBV20-1
TGCGCCAGCAGCGCGTCGCGTGGCGCAGATACGCAGTATTTT | CASSASRGADTQYF | . | many | TRBJ2-3 | TRBV5-1
TGTGCCTGGTCATTCGGACTAGCGGGAGGGCCCACAGATACGCAGTATTTT | CAWSFGLAGGPTDTQYF | TRBD2 | few | TRBJ2-3 | TRBV30
TGTGCCAGCTCACCACAGCAGGGCGAGACCCAGTACTTC | CASSPQQGETQYF | . | few | TRBJ2-5 | TRBV18
TGTGCCAGCAGCTTGTTTAGGAGCTCCTACAATGAGCAGTTCTTC | CASSLFRSSYNEQFF | . | few | TRBJ2-1 | TRBV5-4
TGTGCCTGGAGTGTAATGGGGAGCTCCTACAATGAGCAGTTCTTC | CAWSVMGSSYNEQFF | . | . | TRBJ2-1 | TRBV30
TGTGCCAGCAGTGGGGGACCGCGGTACGAGCAGTACTTC | CASSGGPRYEQYF | . | many | TRBJ2-7 | TRBV12-3/TRBV12-4
TGCAGCGTTGATCTAGCGGGAGAAGGTGAGCAGTTCTTC | CSVDLAGEGEQFF | TRBD2 | few | TRBJ2-1 | TRBV29-1
TGTGCCAGCAGTTACCCCCGGGAGGGCCACAATGAGCAGTTCTTC | CASSYPREGHNEQFF | TRBD2 | few | TRBJ2-1 | TRBV6-5
TGTGCCACCAGCGCATCTGGGGGGTACGGAGATACGCAGTATTTT | CATSASGGYGDTQYF | . | . | TRBJ2-3 | TRBV15
TGTGCCACCAGGGTTAGCACAGATACGCAGTATTTT | CATRVSTDTQYF | . | . | TRBJ2-3 | TRBV10-3
TGTGCCAGCGCCAGAGGCGGGGAAGTTTTCTTT | CASARGGEVFF | . | . | TRBJ1-1 | TRBV2
TGTGCCAGCAGCGCTAGGGGAGGATGGAACACTGAAGCTTTCTTT | CASSARGGWNTEAFF | . | few | TRBJ1-1 | TRBV7-9
TGTGCCAGCAGCTTAGCAACGGGACTAGCGGGGGCCGGAGATACGCAGTATTTT | CASSLATGLAGAGDTQYF | TRBD2 | . | TRBJ2-3 | TRBV7-2
TGTGCCAGCAGCTTAGCGCGCGGGGGGTCGGACACTGAAGCTTTCTTT | CASSLARGGSDTEAFF | . | . | TRBJ1-1 | TRBV7-9
TGTGCCAGCAGTTTGGGTAGCAATCAGCCCCAGCATTTT | CASSLGSNQPQHF | . | many | TRBJ1-5 | TRBV12-3/TRBV12-4
TGCAGTGCTGGGAGACTGGGTGAGACCTACGAGCAGTACTTC | CSAGRLGETYEQYF | . | few | TRBJ2-7 | TRBV20-1
TGTGCCAGCAGCCCTCTGGGGGGAGCTGCACCTGATGGCTACACCTTC | CASSPLGGAAPDGYTF | . | . | TRBJ1-2 | TRBV7-2
TGTGCCAGCAGATCTACAGGGGGCAATGAGCAGTTCTTC | CASRSTGGNEQFF | TRBD1 | . | TRBJ2-1 | TRBV12-3/TRBV12-4
TGTGCCAGCAGCACTAGCCCCAGCTCCTACGAGCAGTACTTC | CASSTSPSSYEQYF | . | few | TRBJ2-7 | TRBV7-2
TGTGCCAGCAGGCCTGACAGGGGGCAATCACCCCTCCACTTT | CASRPDRGQSPLHF | TRBD1 | . | TRBJ1-6 | TRBV6-5
TGTGCCAGCAGCTTAGGGGGGGGAGAACTGGAAAAACTGTTTTTT | CASSLGGGELEKLFF | . | . | TRBJ1-4 | TRBV7-9
TGCGCCAGCAGCACAGGGATGAACACTGAAGCTTTCTTT | CASSTGMNTEAFF | . | few | TRBJ1-1 | TRBV5-1
TGCAGTGCTAGAGACCTCAGGGGCCACGAGCAGTACTTC | CSARDLRGHEQYF | . | few | TRBJ2-7 | TRBV20-1
TGTGCCAGCTCACCATTAAAAGGACAGGGCTCACCCCTCCACTTT | CASSPLKGQGSPLHF | TRBD1 | . | TRBJ1-6 | TRBV18
TGTGCCAGCAGCTTAGCGGGGGTCTACAATGAGCAGTTCTTC | CASSLAGVYNEQFF | TRBD2 | many | TRBJ2-1 | TRBV12-3/TRBV12-4
TGTGCCACCAACGGGGGGGGTCAAGAGACCCAGTACTTC | CATNGGGQETQYF | TRBD2 | few | TRBJ2-5 | TRBV15
TGCAGTGCTAGAACCGGGACAGGGGGCTACAATGAGCAGTTCTTC | CSARTGTGGYNEQFF | TRBD1 | few | TRBJ2-1 | TRBV20-1
TGTGCCAGCAGTCCAGACAGACCCTACGGCGGCTACACCTTC | CASSPDRPYGGYTF | . | . | TRBJ1-2 | TRBV7-9
TGTGCCAGCAGGGTGGGGGACACCTATGGCTACACCTTC | CASRVGDTYGYTF | . | few | TRBJ1-2 | TRBV6-1